This is a list of T cell receptor beta chains from one sample in a study of T cells expressing NK-cell markers. TCRdb re-called the 5' RACE reads, yielding one record per CDR3 amino acid sequence without DNA. This table holds 440,000 or so distinct CDR3 sequences. Sequencing was performed on blood T cells: a sorted CD56 or NKG2C T cell subset, CD4+ or CD8+ T cells, or bulk PBMC T cells (not recorded which). The receptors stem from a woman aged 18-69 years in good health. Both conserved end residues are part of each CDR3.

TRBJ2-7,TRBV7-9,CASSSEAYEQYF
TRBJ2-4,TRBV11-2,CASSSAGAKNIQYF
TRBJ2-5,TRBV3-1,CASSPQGQGETQYF
TRBJ2-1,TRBV19,CASRPGLAGPRGEQFF
TRBJ1-2,TRBV20-1,CSARDLRVYGYTF
TRBJ1-1,TRBV28,CASRLTGGPEAFF
TRBJ2-2,TRBV18,CASSANRGNTGELFF
TRBJ2-2,TRBV27,CASTPGPSLLGELFF
TRBJ2-3,TRBV7-8,CASSLLLAGTDTQYF
TRBJ2-7,TRBV6-1,CASSKTKNPSEYF
TRBJ2-3,TRBV12-3/TRBV12-4,CASSPAPDTQYF
TRBJ2-3,TRBV7-3,CASSLRGASTDTQYF
TRBJ1-2,TRBV6-1,CASSEPLRYTF
TRBJ1-3,TRBV7-2,CASSLVPQAGSGNTIYF
TRBJ2-2,TRBV27,CASSSQGPLGTGELFF
TRBJ2-1,TRBV6-2/TRBV6-3,CASSYSRGYYNEQFF
TRBJ2-2,TRBV5-4,CASSFRDRVAGELFF
TRBJ1-5,TRBV7-2,CASSLRPGQGYQPQHF
TRBJ1-1,TRBV2,CASDQGAGGRVTEAFF
TRBJ2-3,TRBV7-9,CASSPSQQADTQYF
TRBJ2-1,TRBV15,CATSSAGALSYNEQFF
TRBJ1-5,TRBV23-1,CASTPGLWNQPQHF
TRBJ2-5,TRBV6-4,CASRAGRSGRQETQYF
TRBJ2-1,TRBV6-1,CASSSLPSSYNEQFF
TRBJ2-3,TRBV24-1,CATSDAREQGTDTQYF
TRBJ2-1,TRBV7-9,CASSPPYGESSRNEQFF
TRBJ2-1,TRBV6-1,CASTSPRSGRVNEQFF
TRBJ1-1,TRBV29-1,CSVASEGTAFF
TRBJ2-2,TRBV4-3,CASSPTGDHTGELFF
TRBJ1-1,TRBV3-1,CASSQAGQVTEAFF
TRBJ2-1,TRBV25-1,CASRAGTSGRALHNEQFF
TRBJ1-1,TRBV11-2,CASSLVRGYEAFF
TRBJ2-2,TRBV15,CATSNPTRGEKMNTGELFF
TRBJ2-3,TRBV7-2,CASSSFPGLATDTQYF
TRBJ2-2,TRBV7-7,CASSPGASATGELFF
TRBJ2-3,TRBV5-4,CASSLAAGGPADTQYF
TRBJ2-5,TRBV6-6,CASSYEEETQYF
TRBJ1-3,TRBV7-6,CASSLVPTDRISGNTIYF
TRBJ2-6,TRBV29-1,CSVDQGAGANVLTF
TRBJ2-7,TRBV28,CASSPRLAGYEQYF
TRBJ1-1,TRBV28,CASGWGTEAFF
TRBJ2-7,TRBV20-1,CSAPQDSYEQYF
TRBJ2-1,TRBV20-1,CSATAPYRGLTNEQFF
TRBJ1-1,TRBV10-2,CASRTGGMNTEAFF
TRBJ2-3,TRBV5-1,CASLDSGGATDTQYF
TRBJ2-1,TRBV4-3,CASSLGVLAGASEQFF
TRBJ2-1,TRBV11-2,CASSLVVGGPYNEQFF
TRBJ2-7,TRBV6-1,CASSPAGVYEQYF
TRBJ2-5,TRBV6-6,CASCLNGGETQYF
TRBJ2-7,TRBV25-1,CASSDYHWEQYF